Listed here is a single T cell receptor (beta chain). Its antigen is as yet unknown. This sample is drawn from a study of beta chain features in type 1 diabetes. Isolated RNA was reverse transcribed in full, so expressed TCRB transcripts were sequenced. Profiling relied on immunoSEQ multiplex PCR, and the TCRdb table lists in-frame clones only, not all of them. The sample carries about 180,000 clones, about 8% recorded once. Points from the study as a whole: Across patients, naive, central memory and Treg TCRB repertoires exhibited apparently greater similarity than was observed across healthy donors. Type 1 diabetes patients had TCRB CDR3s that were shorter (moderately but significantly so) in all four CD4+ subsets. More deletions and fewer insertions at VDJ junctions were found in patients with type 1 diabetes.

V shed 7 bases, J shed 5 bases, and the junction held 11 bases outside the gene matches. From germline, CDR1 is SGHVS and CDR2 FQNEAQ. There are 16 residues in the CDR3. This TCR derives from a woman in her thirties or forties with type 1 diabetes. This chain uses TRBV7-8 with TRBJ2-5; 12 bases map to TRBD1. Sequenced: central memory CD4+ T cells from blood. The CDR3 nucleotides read TGTGCCAGCACCCGGGACAGGGGGCAGGTTTGGGAGACCCAGTACTTC. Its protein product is CASTRDRGQVWETQYF.